This T cell receptor beta chain was recorded in a study of OX40 agonist ivuxolimab in advanced cancers. Background on the whole study: The costimulatory receptor OX40 (CD134) was targeted by ivuxolimab, a fully human IgG2 agonistic monoclonal antibody. Intravenous ivuxolimab was administered to patients every 2 weeks at six dose levels: 0.01, 0.1, 0.3, 1.5, 3 and 10 mg/kg. Of the 50 or so patients in dose escalation, some 20 had hepatocellular carcinoma, around 15 had melanoma, 9 had renal cell carcinoma and 9 had head and neck cancer. In the dose-escalation cohort, roughly 80% of patients were male, and the mean age was around 60 years, with a range of roughly 20 to 85. Patients were allowed to have had prior anti-PD-1, anti-PD-L1 or anti-CTLA-4 therapy, and 40% of the dose-escalation patients had been treated with checkpoint inhibitors. Partial responses occurred in three dose-escalation patients: two with cutaneous melanoma and one with hepatocellular carcinoma. Peripheral TCRbeta sequencing aimed to test whether ivuxolimab altered TCR sequence diversity and caused clonal T-cell expansion. The paper covers the monotherapy dose-escalation part of the phase I ivuxolimab trial, which included N of about 50 patients. The paper's findings and limits, for the study overall: Low levels of normalized T-cell clonal expansion were also seen in some nonresponding patients. In the 0.1-3.0 mg/kg groups, partial responders were among the patients with the lowest normalized peripheral clonal expansion, particularly in CD8+ T cells. At doses of 0.1 to 3.0 mg/kg, clonal expansion of both CD4+ and CD8+ blood T cells was observed from baseline to week 6. After ivuxolimab, CD8+ T cells had more expanded clones than CD4+ T cells on average. Which antigens the clonally expanded peripheral T cells were specific for was not determined.

To sequence the TCRbeta CDR3 region, genomic DNA was isolated from the sorted cells. The immunoSEQ Assay was used for sequencing of TCRbeta CDR3 regions. The clones in this table, taken by TCRdb from immuneACCESS, are in-frame only. Not every clone is retained; where verified, under half of the shortfall comes from an unresolved V gene, and the cause of the rest is unknown. The sample table contains around 38,000 clones; only one count was recorded for around 73% of them. The ten biggest clones cover 9.5% to 15% of the sample. CDR1 and CDR2 are read off the germline V gene as MDHEN and SYDVKM. The V and J ends are trimmed by 5 bases and 4 bases, leaving 20 bases between them. The CDR3 contains 16 residues, cysteine and phenylalanine counted. Kept here is only the CDR3 DNA, which spans 48 bases and is read in frame from base 1. The trial excluded patients who had a history of autoimmune disease or were on systemic immunosuppression. Peripheral blood for TCR sequencing was drawn from every dose cohort at baseline, at cycle 4 day 1 and at cycle 7 day 1. The samples were taken from a phase I, first-in-human, multicenter, open-label dose-escalation trial of ivuxolimab. Adults with locally advanced or metastatic head and neck squamous cell, hepatocellular, melanoma or renal cell carcinoma were enrolled in the trial. Before TCR sequencing, CD4+ and CD8+ T cells were separately sorted from peripheral blood.

A word on this clone: No cognate antigen has been identified for it. No base quality values were provided; no much bigger clone lies one nucleotide off.

The chain uses TRBV28 and TRBJ1-2, with no reliable assignment of the D segment. This clonotype was sampled from an adult with an advanced solid tumor such as melanoma, head and neck, liver or kidney cancer. The starting material was CD4+ or CD8+ T cells sorted from blood, obtained in a trial of the OX40 agonist ivuxolimab. The nucleotide sequence reads TGTGCCAGCAGTCCATCGGACGTACGAGGATCCTATGGCTACACCTTC. Translated, it reads CASSPSDVRGSYGYTF.